The TCR beta chain described here comes from a study of cytomegalovirus exposure and HLA in healthy donors. Only in-frame clones appear in the TCRdb table, and some are missing; sequencing was by immunoSEQ multiplex PCR. Among 220,000 or so clones, roughly 84% were seen once, and the ten largest hold more than 12%. The germline V gene has CDR1 SGHAT and CDR2 FQNNGV. Trimming shortened V by 4 bases and J by 0 bases, and 10 bases separated the two germline ends. There are 16 residues in the CDR3. Study-wide points: According to a subsequent analysis, TCR clusters from the first cohort were inclined to appear together in the roughly 110 validation repertoires.

Turning to this clone: Antigen: not known.

The sequencing sample was made of PBMCs. This chain uses TRBV11-2 with TRBJ2-6; D might be TRBD1 (5 bases). This receptor was taken from a woman aged 25 to 45 in good health and CMV-seropositive. The CDR3 spells CASSSTVVSGANVLTF. The DNA of the CDR3 is TGTGCCAGCAGCTCGACAGTTGTCTCTGGGGCCAACGTCCTGACTTTC.